This entry describes one T cell receptor beta chain. Its antigen is as yet unknown. This sample is drawn from a study of T-cell memory formation after mild COVID-19. Findings and caveats of the study: From day 15 to 85, contracting clones were balanced between CD4 and CD8, whereas later expanders leaned toward CD4+. In pre-infection memory, a portion of responding clones appeared, which suggested that cross-reactive memory joined. Among contracting clones, CD4+ were mainly CM/EM and CD8+ enriched in EMRA.

Germline V gene sequence: CDR1 MNHEY, CDR2 SVGEGT. V shed 8 bases and J 6 bases; nucleotides not matched to a gene: 9. The CDR3 length is 14 residues. Libraries for TCRalpha and TCRbeta carried sample barcodes and unique molecular identifiers via 5'RACE. In TCRdb, the 5' RACE reads were re-called with MiXCR into one record per CDR3 protein. The sample lists fewer than 600,000 distinct CDR3 sequences; about 20% were seen once. V and J are TRBV6-2 or TRBV6-3 and TRBJ2-1, with 8 bases matching TRBD2. The receptor's source is an adult woman who had mild COVID-19 (a few samples of this study predate the infection). Cell type and time point are not known. The source material was PBMCs or a T cell subset sorted from them (not recorded which). CDR3 DNA sequence: TGTGCCAGCGGCTCAAGCGGGAGCGGCAATGAGCAGTTCTTC. Protein sequence: CASGSSGSGNEQFF.